A selection of T cell receptor beta chains follows, all from one sample in a study of OX40 agonist ivuxolimab in advanced cancers. Measured with immunoSEQ multiplex PCR; TCRdb has only the in-frame clones, and not every one. The sample shows around 44,000 clones, 86% of them seen only once. The source was CD4+ or CD8+ T cells sorted from blood, collected in a trial of the OX40 agonist ivuxolimab. Receptors were obtained from an adult with an advanced solid tumor such as melanoma, head and neck, liver or kidney cancer. Each CDR3 is given with its conserved first and last residue. The order of the fields is V gene, J gene, D gene, clone size, CDR3 DNA, CDR3 protein. The D gene is left open where the match is weak. Clone sizes are given selectively: once, few, many, or a class where the clone is expanded.

>TRBV9|TRBJ2-3|NA|once
TGTGCCAGCAGCGTAGGACGCGCGAGCACAGATACGCAGTATTTT
CASSVGRASTDTQYF
>TRBV6-6|TRBJ1-1|NA|NA
TGTGCCAGCAGTTTGTCAGGGTTGAACACTGAAGCTTTCTTT
CASSLSGLNTEAFF
>TRBV7-9|TRBJ1-5|NA|NA
TGTGCCAGCAGCTTAGATGGTAGCAATCAGCCCCAGCATTTT
CASSLDGSNQPQHF
>TRBV28|TRBJ2-5|TRBD1|NA
TGTGCCAGCAGCCCTCCAGGGGGCGCGTTGGAGACCCAGTACTTC
CASSPPGGALETQYF
>TRBV6-1|TRBJ1-2|NA|NA
TGTGCCAGCAGTGAAGCCCTGCCCCTTTTCTATGGCTACACCTTC
CASSEALPLFYGYTF
>TRBV27|TRBJ2-1|TRBD1|NA
TGTGCCAGCAGTTCTGTCCACTCGGACAGGGGGGCGAACAATGAGCAGTTCTTC
CASSSVHSDRGANNEQFF
>TRBV7-9|TRBJ2-7|NA|NA
TGTGCCAGCAGCTCTGCGAGCTACGAGCAGTACTTC
CASSSASYEQYF
>TRBV9|TRBJ1-2|NA|NA
TGTGCCAGCAGCGTTGGCCAGGGTAACTATGGCTACACCTTC
CASSVGQGNYGYTF
>TRBV10-3|TRBJ2-7|NA|once
TGTGCCATCAGTGAGGGACAGAACGAGCAGTACTTC
CAISEGQNEQYF
>TRBV5-1|TRBJ2-7|NA|NA
TGCGCCAGCAGCTTGGCCGGGGGCGAGCAGTACTTC
CASSLAGGEQYF
>TRBV7-9|TRBJ2-2|NA|NA
TGTGCCAGCAGCTTAGTTCAGACAGCTTCTGGGGAGCTGTTTTTT
CASSLVQTASGELFF
>TRBV7-9|TRBJ2-7|NA|NA
TGTGCCAGCACAAGCGGGCAGACTTACGAGCAGTACTTC
CASTSGQTYEQYF
>TRBV7-3|TRBJ2-1|TRBD2|NA
TGTGCCAGCAGTCACTACGGGACTAGCGGGGGGAATGAGCAGTTCTTC
CASSHYGTSGGNEQFF
>TRBV7-3|TRBJ2-3|NA|NA
TGTGCCAGCAGCTACGGACTAGTGGGGGGGCCGGGCACAGATACGCAGTATTTT
CASSYGLVGGPGTDTQYF
>TRBV5-6|TRBJ2-3|NA|NA
TGTGCCAGCAGCTTAATGGGGGCGAGCACAGATACGCAGTATTTT
CASSLMGASTDTQYF
>TRBV7-9|TRBJ1-1|NA|NA
TGTGCCAGCAGCTTAGGAACACCCACTGAAGCTTTCTTT
CASSLGTPTEAFF
>TRBV6-5|TRBJ2-7|NA|NA
TGTGCCAGCTCCCCGGGAAGCTACGAGCAGTACTTC
CASSPGSYEQYF
>TRBV7-6|TRBJ1-1|NA|once
TGTGCCAGCAGCCCCGAACACGTCTTGGAAGCTTTCTTT
CASSPEHVLEAFF
>TRBV9|TRBJ1-3|TRBD1|once
TGTGCCAGCAGCGTAGGGGACAGCAACATTTCTGGAAACACCATATATTTT
CASSVGDSNISGNTIYF
>TRBV28|TRBJ2-5|NA|NA
TGTGCCAGCAGTTTTATGGGGGCGCAGAAAGAGACCCAGTACTTC
CASSFMGAQKETQYF
>TRBV19|TRBJ1-2|NA|NA
TGTGCCAGTAGCCTCACAGGGCGAAACTATGGCTACACCTTC
CASSLTGRNYGYTF
>TRBV20-1|TRBJ1-2|NA|NA
TGCAGTGCTAGAGAGGGCGGTGGCTACACCTTC
CSAREGGGYTF
>TRBV7-2|TRBJ1-5|NA|once
TGTGCCAGCAGCTTTTTCGGGGCAGGGTTCAATCAGCCCCAGCATTTT
CASSFFGAGFNQPQHF
>TRBV6-1|TRBJ2-2|TRBD1|NA
TGTGCCAGCAGTGAACGACTGGGACAGGGGAACACCGGGGAGCTGTTTTTT
CASSERLGQGNTGELFF
>TRBV6-5|TRBJ2-3|TRBD1|once
TGTGCCAGCAGTTACGAGGACAGGTACACAGATACGCAGTATTTT
CASSYEDRYTDTQYF
>TRBV2|TRBJ2-3|NA|NA
TGTGCCAGCAGATCCGACCTAGTGGACGGCACAGATACGCAGTATTTT
CASRSDLVDGTDTQYF
>TRBV6-6|TRBJ1-2|NA|few
TGTGCCAGCAGTTATATCGGAGCTAACTATGGCTACACCTTC
CASSYIGANYGYTF
>TRBV7-8|TRBJ1-2|NA|once
TGTGCCAGCAGCTTAGTTGGATATGGCTACACCTTC
CASSLVGYGYTF
>TRBV28|TRBJ2-7|TRBD2|NA
TGTGCCACCCGATCTCTCAGCGGGGGGGCGGGTGAGCAGTACTTC
CATRSLSGGAGEQYF
>TRBV28|TRBJ1-2|TRBD1|medium-sized
TGTGCCAGCAGTTTAGACAGGGGCTATGGCTACACCTTC
CASSLDRGYGYTF
>TRBV4-1|TRBJ1-3|NA|NA
TGCGCCAGCAGCCAGAGGGAAAGTCCTGGAAACACCATATATTTT
CASSQRESPGNTIYF
>TRBV28|TRBJ2-3|NA|NA
TGTGCCAGCAGTTTGGCGGGGAGCACAGATACGCAGTATTTT
CASSLAGSTDTQYF
>TRBV4-1|TRBJ1-2|NA|NA
TGCGCCAGCAGCCAAGTTGGTGGATATGACTATGGCTACACCTTC
CASSQVGGYDYGYTF
>TRBV28|TRBJ2-7|NA|NA
TGTGCCAGCAGTTTCAGGGAGGAGGACTACGAGCAGTACTTC
CASSFREEDYEQYF
>TRBV6-5|TRBJ2-1|TRBD1|NA
TGTGCCAGCAGTCCGGCCAGGGGGAGCCCGAATGAGCAGTTCTTC
CASSPARGSPNEQFF
>TRBV27|TRBJ1-1|NA|NA
TGTGCCAGCAGTTTAAGTGTGTTGGCCTACACTGAAGCTTTCTTT
CASSLSVLAYTEAFF
>TRBV14|TRBJ2-7|NA|NA
TGTGCCAGCAGCCTAACCACAAGGAAGCCCTACGAGCAGTACTTC
CASSLTTRKPYEQYF
>TRBV28|TRBJ1-1|NA|NA
TGTGCCAGCAGTTTGGTTTGGGGCACTGAAGCTTTCTTT
CASSLVWGTEAFF
>TRBV7-9|TRBJ1-2|NA|NA
TGTGCCAGCAGCTTAGTTAACAGGGCGTATGGCTACACCTTC
CASSLVNRAYGYTF
>TRBV11-2|TRBJ1-1|NA|NA
TGTGCCAGCAGCTCTCCCGAAGAGGACCCGAACACTGAAGCTTTCTTT
CASSSPEEDPNTEAFF
>TRBV7-2|TRBJ2-5|TRBD2|NA
TGTGCCAGCAGCTTGGGGACTAGCGGGGGGGCCAGAGACTTC
CASSLGTSGGARDF
>TRBV9|TRBJ2-6|NA|NA
TGTGCCAGCAGCCCGATCGGATACTTGGGCTCTGGGGCCAACGTCCTGACTTTC
CASSPIGYLGSGANVLTF
>TRBV6-1|TRBJ2-7|TRBD1|NA
TGTGCCAGCAGTGAAGGGCCCGGACAGGACTCCTACGAGCAGTACTTC
CASSEGPGQDSYEQYF
>TRBV28|TRBJ2-3|NA|NA
TGTGCCTCACGGGAGCCGGGGGGCACAGATACGCAGTATTTT
CASREPGGTDTQYF
>TRBV19|TRBJ2-5|NA|NA
TGTGCCACAAGGGGGGCCGAGGAAGAGACCCAGTACTTC
CATRGAEEETQYF
>TRBV7-9|TRBJ2-7|TRBD2|NA
TGTGCCAGCAGCCAGCCTCCCGGGACTAACTTCTACGAGCAGTACTTC
CASSQPPGTNFYEQYF
>TRBV7-9|TRBJ1-2|TRBD1|NA
TGTGCCAGCACCGAGGGGGCGGACTATGGCTACACCTTC
CASTEGADYGYTF
>TRBV6-1|TRBJ2-7|NA|NA
TGTGCCAGCAAAGTGGGAGGTGGGGGGACCTACGAGCAGTACTTC
CASKVGGGGTYEQYF
>TRBV5-1|TRBJ2-7|TRBD1|once
TGCGCCAGCAGCGCGGGACAGGCCGGGTACGAGCAGTACTTC
CASSAGQAGYEQYF
>TRBV5-6|TRBJ1-5|NA|few
TGTGCCAGCAGCTTGGGCAGGGGTTATCAGCCCCAGCATTTT
CASSLGRGYQPQHF
>TRBV10-3|TRBJ2-5|TRBD1|NA
TGTGCCATCAGTGAGACCAGACCGGGACAGGGACAGGAGACCCAGTACTTC
CAISETRPGQGQETQYF
>TRBV15|TRBJ2-7|TRBD2|NA
TGTGCCACCAGCAGGCGGGGGAGCTCCTACGAGCAGTACTTC
CATSRRGSSYEQYF
>TRBV7-9|TRBJ1-3|NA|NA
TGTGCCAGCAGCTCCCCTTGGGCCTCCGGAAACACCATATATTTT
CASSSPWASGNTIYF
>TRBV5-6|TRBJ1-2|NA|NA
TGTGCCAGCAGCGCTCGGCGACTCTATGGCTACACCTTC
CASSARRLYGYTF
>TRBV6-5|TRBJ1-6|NA|few
TGTGCCAGCGACTCGGGGGAGTCACCCCTCCACTTT
CASDSGESPLHF
>TRBV28|TRBJ1-4|NA|NA
TGTGCCAGCAGTTCTCCCTTATTCAGGGGTTATCTTGAAAAACTGTTTTTT
CASSSPLFRGYLEKLFF
>TRBV5-6|TRBJ2-1|TRBD1|NA
TGTGCCACCACGGGACAGGGTAACAATGAGCAGTTCTTC
CATTGQGNNEQFF
>TRBV2|TRBJ2-7|NA|NA
TGTGCCAGCAGTGGCAGGGCTAGCTACGAGCAGTACTTC
CASSGRASYEQYF